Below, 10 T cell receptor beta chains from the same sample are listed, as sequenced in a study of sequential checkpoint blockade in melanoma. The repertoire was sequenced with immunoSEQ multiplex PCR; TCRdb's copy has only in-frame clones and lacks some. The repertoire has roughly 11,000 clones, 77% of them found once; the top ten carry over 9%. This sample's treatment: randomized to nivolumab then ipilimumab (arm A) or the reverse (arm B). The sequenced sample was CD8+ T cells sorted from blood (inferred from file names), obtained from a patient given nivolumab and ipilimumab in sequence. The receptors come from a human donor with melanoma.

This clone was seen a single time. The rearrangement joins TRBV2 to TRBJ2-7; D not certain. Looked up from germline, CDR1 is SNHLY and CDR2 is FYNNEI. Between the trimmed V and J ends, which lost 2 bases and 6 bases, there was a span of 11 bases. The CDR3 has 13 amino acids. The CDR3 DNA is TGTGCCAGCAGTGAACAACTTGCCTCCGAGCAGTACTTC. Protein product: CASSEQLASEQYF.

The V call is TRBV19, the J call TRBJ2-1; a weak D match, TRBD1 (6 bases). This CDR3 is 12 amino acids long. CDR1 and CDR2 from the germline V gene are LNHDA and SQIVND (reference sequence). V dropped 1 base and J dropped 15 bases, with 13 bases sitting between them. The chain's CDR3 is CASSIGGGPGFF. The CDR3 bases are TGTGCCAGTAGTATAGGTGGGGGCCCAGGGTTCTTC.

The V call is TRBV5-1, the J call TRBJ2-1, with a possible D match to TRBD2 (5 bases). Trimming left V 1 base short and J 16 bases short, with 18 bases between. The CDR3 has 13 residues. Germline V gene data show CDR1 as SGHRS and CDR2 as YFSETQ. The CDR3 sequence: CASSLSPAAGFFF. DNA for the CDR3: TGCGCCAGCAGCTTGTCCCCCGCGGCGGGTTTTTTCTTC. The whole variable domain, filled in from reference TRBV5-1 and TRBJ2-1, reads KAGVTQTPRYLIKTRGQQVTLSCSPISGHRSVSWYQQTPGQGLQFLFEYFSETQRNKGNFPGRFSGRQFSNSRSEMNVSTLELGDSALYLCASSLSPAAGFFFGPGTRLTVL.

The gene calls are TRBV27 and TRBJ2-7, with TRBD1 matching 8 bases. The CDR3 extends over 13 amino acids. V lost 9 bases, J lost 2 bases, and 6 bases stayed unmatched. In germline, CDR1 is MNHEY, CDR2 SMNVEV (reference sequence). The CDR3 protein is CASTGQGAYEQYF. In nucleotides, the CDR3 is TGTGCCAGTACTGGACAGGGCGCCTACGAGCAGTACTTC.

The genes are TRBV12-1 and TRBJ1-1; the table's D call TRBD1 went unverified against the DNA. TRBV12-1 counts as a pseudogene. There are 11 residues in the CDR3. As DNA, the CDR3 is TGTGCCAGCACTGGGGCGACTGAAGCTTTCTTT. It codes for CASTGATEAFF.

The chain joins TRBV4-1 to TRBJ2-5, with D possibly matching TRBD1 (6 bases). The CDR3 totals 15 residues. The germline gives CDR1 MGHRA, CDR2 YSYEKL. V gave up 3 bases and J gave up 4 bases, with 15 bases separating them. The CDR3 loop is CASSQEGSRGETQYF. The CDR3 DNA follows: TGCGCCAGCAGCCAGGAAGGTTCCAGGGGAGAGACCCAGTACTTC.

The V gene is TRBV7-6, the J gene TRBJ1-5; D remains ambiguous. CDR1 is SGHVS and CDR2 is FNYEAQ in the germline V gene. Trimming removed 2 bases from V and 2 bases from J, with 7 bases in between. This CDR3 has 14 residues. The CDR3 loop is CASSLFEGNQPQHF. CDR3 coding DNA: TGTGCCAGCAGCTTATTCGAGGGCAATCAGCCCCAGCATTTT.

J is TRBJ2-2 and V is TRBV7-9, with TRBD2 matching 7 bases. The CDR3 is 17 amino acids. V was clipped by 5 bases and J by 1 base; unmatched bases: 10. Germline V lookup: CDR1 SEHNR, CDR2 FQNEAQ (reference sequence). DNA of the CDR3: TGTGCCAGCAGCCCACCAAGGGGCGGGGGGAACACCGGGGAGCTGTTTTTT. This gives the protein CASSPPRGGGNTGELFF.

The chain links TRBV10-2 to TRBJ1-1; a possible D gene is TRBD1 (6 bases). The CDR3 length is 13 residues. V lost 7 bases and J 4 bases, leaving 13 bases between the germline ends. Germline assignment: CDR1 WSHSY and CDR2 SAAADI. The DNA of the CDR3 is TGCGCCAGCACAGTGACAGGACCCACTGAAGCTTTCTTT. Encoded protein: CASTVTGPTEAFF.

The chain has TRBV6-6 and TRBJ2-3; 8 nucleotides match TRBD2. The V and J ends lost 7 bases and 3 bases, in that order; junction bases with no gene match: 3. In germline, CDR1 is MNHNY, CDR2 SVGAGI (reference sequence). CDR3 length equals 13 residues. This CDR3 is CASNVAGTDTQYF. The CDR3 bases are TGTGCCAGCAATGTAGCGGGAACAGATACGCAGTATTTT.